The sample holds one count of the clone carrying this T cell receptor beta chain. The antigen remains unidentified. Profiled with immunoSEQ multiplex PCR; TCRdb holds only in-frame clones, not every one. Of roughly 41,000 clones listed, about 91% are singletons. V was shortened by 2 bases and J by 5 bases, with 6 bases between the two germline ends. Germline CDR1 and CDR2: MDHEN and SYDVKM. The CDR3 covers 12 residues. This sample was included in a study of OX40 agonist ivuxolimab in advanced cancers. Study overall: The diagnoses of dose-escalation patients were hepatocellular carcinoma, melanoma, renal cell or head and neck cancer.

The study, taken as a whole, reports: Expanded clones belonging to CD8+ T cells outnumbered, on average, those of CD4+. Patients who responded partially at 0.1-3.0 mg/kg showed clonal expansion ranking among the lowest.

The rearrangement joins TRBV28 to TRBJ1-1, with a weak D call TRBD1 (6 bases). The receptor was isolated from an adult with an advanced solid tumor such as melanoma, head and neck, liver or kidney cancer. The sample was CD4+ or CD8+ T cells sorted from blood, taken in a trial of the OX40 agonist ivuxolimab. For the CDR3, the DNA is TGTGCCAGCAGTTTACAGGGGACTGAAGCTTTCTTT. Protein product: CASSLQGTEAFF.